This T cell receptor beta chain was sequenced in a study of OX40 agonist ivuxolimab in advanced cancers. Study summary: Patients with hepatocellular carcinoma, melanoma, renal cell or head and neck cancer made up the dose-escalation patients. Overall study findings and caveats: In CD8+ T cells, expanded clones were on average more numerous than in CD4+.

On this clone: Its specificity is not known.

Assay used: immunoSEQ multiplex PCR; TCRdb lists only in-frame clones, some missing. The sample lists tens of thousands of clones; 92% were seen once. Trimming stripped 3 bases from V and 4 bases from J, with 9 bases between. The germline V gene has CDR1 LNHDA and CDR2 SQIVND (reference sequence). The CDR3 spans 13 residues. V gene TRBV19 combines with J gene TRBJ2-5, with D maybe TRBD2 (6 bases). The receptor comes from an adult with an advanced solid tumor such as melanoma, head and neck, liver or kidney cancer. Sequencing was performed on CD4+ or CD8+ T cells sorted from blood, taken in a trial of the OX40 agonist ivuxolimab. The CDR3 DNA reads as TGTGCCAGTAGTATTAGCGGCTTAGAGACCCAGTACTTC. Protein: CASSISGLETQYF.